The clone carrying this T cell receptor (beta chain) was observed at least ten times. The antigen remains undetermined. TCRdb fed the reads into MiXCR, producing one record per CDR3 protein. The sample shows approximately 500,000 distinct CDR3 sequences, 16% of them seen only once. The CDR3 has 13 residues. Deletions cut 4 bases from V and 2 bases from J, with 9 bases between. Germline V gene sequence: CDR1 SGHDT, CDR2 YYEEEE. The sample comes from a study of T cell repertoires in cytomegalovirus infection. Regarding the study as a whole: Across the ex vivo response, the dominant clonotypes were HLA-C-restricted CMV-specific TCR beta clonotypes.

J is TRBJ1-2 and V is TRBV5-6; no clear D. The TCR sequence derives from a human donor in good health (CMV status not recorded). Some clones in this sample may be carry-over from other donors' samples. Sequencing input: CD8+ T cells from PBMCs. The CDR3 region is CASSEHRNYGYTF. The CDR3 region has the DNA TGTGCCAGCAGCGAGCACCGGAACTATGGCTACACCTTC.